This T cell receptor (beta chain) was identified in a study of Ad26.COV2.S vaccination and SARS-CoV-2 variants. Overall study: Within the COV1001 Ad26.COV2.S trial arm, the donor was enrolled.

Repertoires were generated with immunoSEQ multiplex PCR, while TCRdb's copy carries only in-frame clones and drops some. The table has 300,000 to 400,000 clones, roughly 84% seen once. As to treatment: approximately 18 received Ad26.COV2.S at low or high dose, single or two shots; roughly five received placebo; per-sample allocation not given. Samples analyzed were those drawn on day 63 after the first vaccine or placebo injection. Donor was an adult aged 18-55 years in Boston. Looked up from germline, CDR1 is SGHTA and CDR2 is FQGNSA. CDR3 size: 15 residues. Germline trimming cut 2 bases from V and 7 bases from J; bases unmatched to any gene: 7.

J is TRBJ2-1 and V is TRBV7-2; 8 nucleotides line up with TRBD1. The source was peripheral blood, collected in a trial of Ad26.COV2.S vaccine versus placebo. This receptor was obtained from a person aged 18-60 years who received the Ad26.COV2.S COVID-19 vaccine or a placebo. The CDR3 nucleotides are TGTGCCAGCAGCTTATCTCTAGACAGGGGAAATGAGCAGTTCTTC. Translation: CASSLSLDRGNEQFF.